Following are 23 T cell receptor beta chains from one sample sequenced in a study of Ad26.COV2.S vaccination and SARS-CoV-2 variants. Here immunoSEQ multiplex PCR was the method, and the copy in TCRdb shows in-frame clones only, minus some. The sample holds about 350,000 clones; 86% are singletons and the top ten take about 10%. The treatment: roughly 20 received Ad26.COV2.S at low or high dose, single or two shots; several received placebo; per-sample allocation not given. Repertoires come from day 63 after the first vaccine or placebo injection. The specimen was peripheral blood, collected in a trial of Ad26.COV2.S vaccine versus placebo. Source of these receptors: a person aged 18-60 years who received the Ad26.COV2.S COVID-19 vaccine or a placebo.

Written as DNA, the CDR3 is TGTGCCAGCCGGGGCGGGTCATCCTACGAGCAGTACTTC. Translated: CASRGGSSYEQYF. The chain is built from TRBV7-2 and TRBJ2-7, with D possibly being TRBD1 or TRBD2 (5 bases each). With 8 bases removed from V and 1 base from J, the gap between germline ends came to 12 bases. This CDR3 is 13 amino acids long. Germline V gene data show CDR1 as SGHTA and CDR2 as FQGNSA.

The rearrangement links TRBV28 to TRBJ1-1, with D uncertain. V lost 8 bases and J 1 base, leaving 5 bases between the germline ends. The CDR3 is 11 residues long. Per the germline V gene, CDR1 is MDHEN and CDR2 is SYDVKM. The CDR3 loop reads CASAENTEAFF. CDR3 nucleotides: TGTGCCAGCGCAGAGAACACTGAAGCTTTCTTT.

The chain combines TRBV12-5 with TRBJ1-2, with D possibly TRBD1 on 5 matching bases. Germline V gene lookup returns CDR1 LGHNT and CDR2 FRNRAP. CDR3 length equals 14 residues. The V end lost 2 bases, the J end lost 2 bases, and 9 bases lay between the germline ends. This CDR3 reads CASGLSPGNYGYTF. As DNA, the CDR3 is TGTGCTAGTGGTTTGTCTCCAGGGAACTATGGCTACACCTTC.

This sequence joins TRBV7-9 and TRBJ1-2; tentative D call: TRBD1 (5 bases). Trimming shortened V by 4 bases and J by 6 bases, and 12 bases separated the two germline ends. Germline CDR1 reads SEHNR; CDR2 reads FQNEAQ (reference sequence). The CDR3 length is 13 residues. The CDR3 sequence: CASSSTGPDGYTF. The DNA for the CDR3 is TGTGCCAGCAGCTCCACGGGACCAGATGGCTACACCTTC.

The rearrangement uses TRBV5-4 and TRBJ2-1; TRBD2 matches 7 bases. V lost 2 bases, J lost 9 bases, and 8 bases stayed unmatched. CDR3 length equals 14 residues. Germline V gives CDR1 SGHNT, CDR2 YYREEE (reference sequence). CDR3 sequence reads: CASSLAGSRGEQFF. The CDR3 region has the DNA TGTGCCAGCAGCTTAGCGGGAAGTCGGGGTGAGCAGTTCTTC. Filled out from reference TRBV5-4 and TRBJ2-1, the complete variable domain reads ETGVTQSPTHLIKTRGQQVTLRCSSQSGHNTVSWYQQALGQGPQFIFQYYREEENGRGNFPPRFSGLQFPNYSSELNVNALELDDSALYLCASSLAGSRGEQFFGPGTRLTVL.

This chain uses TRBV24-1 with TRBJ1-5; D is possibly TRBD1 (5 bases). CDR3 length: 15 amino acids. From germline, CDR1 is KGHDR and CDR2 SFDVKD. The V end lost 3 bases, the J end lost 1 base, and 9 bases lay between the germline ends. The CDR3 region is CATSDRGGSNQPQHF. The DNA of the CDR3 is TGTGCCACCAGTGATAGGGGTGGAAGCAATCAGCCCCAGCATTTT.

This rearrangement joins TRBV4-3 to TRBJ2-7; D unclear. CDR3 length: 13 amino acids. Per the germline V gene, CDR1 is LGHNA and CDR2 is YSLEER. V lost 0 bases, J lost 3 bases, and 6 bases lay in between. As DNA, the CDR3 is TGCGCCAGCAGCCAAGATAAGCACTACGAGCAGTACTTC. It specifies CASSQDKHYEQYF.

The chain is built from TRBV6-5 and TRBJ2-7; tentatively, D is TRBD2 (6 bases). The germline V and J ends were trimmed by 2 bases and 3 bases, with 8 bases remaining between them. CDR1 is MNHEY and CDR2 is SVGAGI in the germline V gene. The CDR3 is made up of 13 amino acids. The chain's CDR3 is CASSYQRVYEQYF. The CDR3 bases are TGTGCCAGCAGTTACCAGCGGGTCTACGAGCAGTACTTC.

The chain couples TRBV4-3 to TRBJ1-1; TRBD1 matches at 10 bases. The CDR3 is 15 amino acids. Losses at the gene ends were 4 bases for V and 5 bases for J; bases not matched to a gene: 7. Germline assignment: CDR1 LGHNA and CDR2 YSLEER. This chain's CDR3 is CASSLQLDRGTEAFF. In DNA, the CDR3 is TGCGCCAGCAGCCTACAACTGGACAGGGGGACTGAAGCTTTCTTT.

V is TRBV20-1 and J is TRBJ1-2; tentative D call: TRBD1 (6 bases). V was trimmed by 4 bases and J by 4 bases, leaving 7 bases between them. CDR1 and CDR2 (germline): DFQATT, SNEGSKA (reference sequence). The CDR3 has 11 residues. The CDR3 bases are TGCAGTGCTACAGGGGCCTATGGCTACACCTTC. Residues: CSATGAYGYTF.

The J gene is TRBJ2-5, the V gene TRBV5-1, with 10 bases that match TRBD2. The CDR3 runs 15 residues. The V gene's germline CDR1 is SGHRS and CDR2 YFSETQ. J lost 1 base, V lost 7 bases, and 7 bases had no gene match. CDR3 DNA sequence: TGCGCCAGCGGTGAAGCGGGGGGGCTCCAAGAGACCCAGTACTTC. It codes for CASGEAGGLQETQYF.

This chain connects TRBV27 to TRBJ2-7, with D perhaps matching TRBD1 (6 bases). The V end lost 6 bases, the J end lost 3 bases, and 15 bases lay between the germline ends. The CDR3 covers 14 residues. Germline CDR1 is MNHEY and CDR2 is SMNVEV (reference sequence). CDR3 residues: CASSQGQGGYEQYF. Written as DNA, the CDR3 is TGTGCCAGCAGCCAGGGGCAGGGTGGCTACGAGCAGTACTTC.

The chain employs TRBV2 and TRBJ2-1, with 13 bases identical to TRBD2. Losses at the gene ends were 6 bases for V and 8 bases for J; bases not matched to a gene: 7. Per germline, CDR1 SNHLY and CDR2 FYNNEI. The CDR3 contains 15 residues. In DNA, the CDR3 is TGTGCCAGCAGCGCAGGGACTAGCGGGATGGATGAGCAGTTCTTC. It is translated as CASSAGTSGMDEQFF.

V is TRBV6-5 and J is TRBJ2-1, with 7 positions matching TRBD1. Germline CDR1 and CDR2: MNHEY and SVGAGI. This CDR3 has 12 amino acids. After removal of 6 bases from V and 9 bases from J, the junction contained 5 bases not matched to a gene. The CDR3 coding sequence is TGTGCCAGCAGAATGACAGGGCGTGAGCAGTTCTTC. It encodes CASRMTGREQFF.

The chain uses TRBV5-1 and TRBJ2-7; 11 nucleotides agree with TRBD1. Per germline, CDR1 SGHRS and CDR2 YFSETQ. This CDR3 is built from 15 residues. After removal of 3 bases from V and 2 bases from J, the junction contained 4 bases not matched to a gene. The CDR3 sequence is CASSWGTGGTYEQYF. The CDR3, as DNA: TGCGCCAGCAGCTGGGGGACAGGGGGGACCTACGAGCAGTACTTC.

The chain carries TRBV3-1 (or the pseudogene TRBV3-2) and TRBJ2-1; 7 nucleotides align to TRBD2. The CDR3 extends over 14 amino acids. Germline values: CDR1 LGHDT, CDR2 YNNKEL (reference sequence). J lost 11 bases, V lost 1 base, and 8 bases had no gene match. CDR3 coding DNA: TGTGCCAGCAGCCAAGGGCTAGCGGAAAGGCAGCAGTTCTTC. Its translation is CASSQGLAERQQFF.

V is TRBV5-5 and J is TRBJ1-4, with 7 bases identical to TRBD1. The ends lost 0 bases at V and 0 bases at J; junction bases unmatched: 14. The CDR3 consists of 20 residues. CDR1 and CDR2 from the germline V gene are SGHKS and YYEKEE (reference sequence). The CDR3 sequence is CASSLAEMRDSYTTNEKLFF. DNA for the CDR3: TGTGCCAGCAGCTTGGCGGAAATGCGGGACAGCTATACAACTAATGAAAAACTGTTTTTT.

This sequence joins TRBV25-1 and TRBJ2-2; no reliable D call. Germline-derived CDR1 and CDR2 are MGHDK and SYGVNS. This CDR3 region has 13 residues. The ends were cut back, 1 base at V and 10 bases at J, with 10 bases in the middle. CDR3 nucleotides: TGTGCCAGCAGTGAATTTGGGAATTCGGAGCTGTTTTTT. This translates into CASSEFGNSELFF.

The J gene is TRBJ2-7, the V gene TRBV27, with TRBD2 as a possible D gene (5 bases). This CDR3 comprises 13 residues. V lost 6 bases and J 3 bases, leaving 12 bases between the germline ends. From germline, CDR1 is MNHEY and CDR2 SMNVEV (reference sequence). The CDR3 nucleotides read TGTGCCAGCAGCCTGAGGGAACACTACGAGCAGTACTTC. This sequence encodes CASSLREHYEQYF.

With respect to this clone: This specimen includes other DNA sequences encoding the same CDR3. V gene TRBV24-1 combines with J gene TRBJ2-5; possibly TRBD2 for D (6 bases). Germline CDR1 and CDR2: KGHDR and SFDVKD. Trimming left V 2 bases short and J 5 bases short, with 17 bases between. The CDR3 has 16 residues. DNA for the CDR3: TGTGCCACCAGTGATTCGCGGGATAGGGGCGGGGAGACCCAGTACTTC. The encoded protein is CATSDSRDRGGETQYF.

The V call is TRBV28, the J call TRBJ2-3; the D gene is possibly TRBD2 (5 bases). The V and J ends lost 8 bases and 3 bases respectively, with 9 bases between them. This CDR3 spans 12 amino acids. Germline lookup yields CDR1 MDHEN and CDR2 SYDVKM. In DNA form, the CDR3 reads TGTGCCAGCGGGAGAGCGACAGATACGCAGTATTTT. Its translation is CASGRATDTQYF.

The rearrangement uses TRBV12-5 and TRBJ1-2, with D unclear. V was clipped by 0 bases and J by 4 bases, with 12 bases between them. The CDR3 length is 15 residues. Germline V lookup: CDR1 LGHNT, CDR2 FRNRAP. The CDR3 nucleotides read TGTGCTAGTGGTTTGGTTGTCGGCAGCCTCTATGGCTACACCTTC. Translation gives CASGLVVGSLYGYTF.

The chain links TRBV5-1 to TRBJ1-6; D perhaps matches TRBD1 (6 bases). V was trimmed by 4 bases and J by 7 bases, leaving 15 bases between them. CDR3 length: 15 residues. Germline CDR1 and CDR2: SGHRS and YFSETQ. The CDR3 protein is CASSRGQIVNSPLHF. The DNA for the CDR3 is TGCGCCAGCAGCCGGGGGCAAATCGTAAATTCACCCCTCCACTTT.